The 28 T cell receptor beta chains below were found in one sample sequenced in a study of blood T cell repertoires in COVID-19. Assay used: immunoSEQ multiplex PCR; TCRdb lists only in-frame clones, some missing. In the table there are approximately 100,000 clones, about 80% of which are singletons. Sample: peripheral blood. These receptor sequences come from a human donor in a cohort sampled during active COVID-19.

This chain joins TRBV11-2 and TRBJ1-2; D is undetermined. The CDR3 is made up of 14 amino acids. Germline values: CDR1 SGHAT, CDR2 FQNNGV. V was pared by 0 bases and J by 4 bases, with 9 bases between. The CDR3 nucleotides are TGTGCCAGCAGCTTAGACCTGCGAACCTATGGCTACACCTTC. It codes for CASSLDLRTYGYTF.

The V call is TRBV19, the J call TRBJ1-6; no definite D call. CDR1 is LNHDA, CDR2 SQIVND, per germline (reference sequence). The CDR3 has 17 amino acids. V shed 0 bases and J shed 5 bases, with 14 bases lying between them. This CDR3 reads CASSIDNRKTNNSPLHF. The DNA of the CDR3 is TGTGCCAGTAGTATAGATAACAGAAAGACCAATAATTCACCCCTCCACTTT.

Note on this clone: Compared with germline, one end of the junction differs, possibly owing to a read error. The rearrangement links TRBV6-5 to TRBJ1-1; possible D gene TRBD1, 5 bases. The CDR3 loop spans 15 amino acids. Per the germline V gene, CDR1 is MNHEY and CDR2 is SVGAGI. This chain's CDR3 is CASSDSSRVVTEAFF. DNA of the CDR3: TGTGCCAGCAGTGACTCCTCCAGGGTGGTCACTGAAGCTTTCTTT.

The J gene is TRBJ2-7, the V gene TRBV6-5; TRBD1 matches at 9 bases. Germline lookup yields CDR1 MNHEY and CDR2 SVGAGI. After removal of 6 bases from V and 2 bases from J, the junction contained 8 bases not matched to a gene. This CDR3 comprises 15 residues. The chain's CDR3 is CASRPGRDRAYEQYF. CDR3 sequence (DNA): TGTGCCAGCAGGCCCGGCCGGGACAGGGCCTACGAGCAGTACTTC.

With regard to this clone: This sample also contains other DNA sequences that code for the same CDR3. The CDR3 spells CSASLAGGNEQFF. The CDR3 DNA is TGCAGTGCTAGTTTAGCGGGGGGCAATGAGCAGTTCTTC. The J gene is TRBJ2-1, the V gene TRBV20-1; 10 nucleotides match TRBD2. Looked up from germline, CDR1 is DFQATT and CDR2 is SNEGSKA (reference sequence). The CDR3 length is 13 residues. J lost 6 bases, V lost 3 bases, and 2 bases had no gene match.

The chain is built from TRBV7-3 and TRBJ2-5, with a tentative D call TRBD2 (6 bases). The CDR3 has 15 amino acids. The germline V and J ends were trimmed by 5 bases and 5 bases, with 18 bases remaining between them. Germline CDR1 is SGHTA and CDR2 is FQGTGA. CDR3 DNA: TGTGCCAGCAGCCGGATGGCCGGGAGCTCGGAGACCCAGTACTTC. It yields the protein CASSRMAGSSETQYF. Full variable domain (remainder filled in from reference TRBV7-3 and TRBJ2-5): GAGVSQTPSNKVTEKGKYVELRCDPISGHTALYWYRQSLGQGPEFLIYFQGTGAADDSGLPNDRFFAVRPEGSVSTLKIQRTERGDSAVYLCASSRMAGSSETQYFGPGTRLLVL.

V gene TRBV10-3 combines with J gene TRBJ1-2; 7 bases line up with TRBD1. V shed 10 bases and J 8 bases; nucleotides not matched to a gene: 7. The germline V gene has CDR1 ENHRY and CDR2 SYGVKD. The CDR3 extends over 11 amino acids. CDR3 bases: TGTGCCAGCGGGACGACAGGGGGCTACACCTTC. It translates to CASGTTGGYTF.

In this sample, this clone turned up once. This chain uses TRBV2 with TRBJ1-4, with TRBD1 matching 9 bases. V shed 6 bases and J 8 bases; nucleotides not matched to a gene: 16. CDR1 is SNHLY and CDR2 is FYNNEI in the germline V gene. The CDR3 is made up of 17 amino acids. The CDR3 spells CASSERGAGTGMEKLFF. The CDR3 nucleotides read TGTGCCAGCAGCGAAAGAGGCGCCGGGACAGGGATGGAAAAACTGTTTTTT.

This rearrangement joins TRBV24-1 to TRBJ2-1; TRBD1 agrees at 7 bases. The J segment lost 8 bases and the V segment lost 3 bases, leaving 3 bases of the junction unmatched. CDR1 KGHDR and CDR2 SFDVKD come from the germline V gene. The CDR3 runs 13 residues. The CDR3 spells CATSDGQVHEQFF. The DNA of the CDR3 is TGTGCCACCAGTGATGGACAGGTCCATGAGCAGTTCTTC.

The chain couples TRBV3-1 (or the pseudogene TRBV3-2) to TRBJ2-3, with TRBD2 identical over 9 bases. Germline loops: CDR1 LGHDT, CDR2 YNNKEL (reference sequence). V trimming: 4 bases; J trimming: 2 bases; junction bases outside the gene matches: 7. The CDR3 has 16 amino acids. Here the CDR3 DNA reads TGTGCCAGCAGCCCCTCGGGCGGGGGGGCCACAGATACGCAGTATTTT. Translated: CASSPSGGGATDTQYF.

In this sample, this clone turned up once. The V call is TRBV7-9, the J call TRBJ1-6; 7 bases map to TRBD1. The trim removed 2 bases at V and 8 bases at J, leaving 6 bases unmatched. The CDR3 length is 15 residues. Germline values: CDR1 SEHNR, CDR2 FQNEAQ (reference sequence). The CDR3 reads CASSLSTGTDSPLHF. CDR3 DNA sequence: TGTGCCAGCAGCTTATCAACCGGGACAGATTCACCCCTCCACTTT.

V and J are TRBV9 and TRBJ1-2, with TRBD1 matching over 11 bases. CDR1 SGDLS and CDR2 YYNGEE come from the germline V gene. The trim removed 4 bases at V and 4 bases at J, leaving 6 bases unmatched. The CDR3 extends over 15 amino acids. The CDR3 here is CASSTGQGAFYGYTF. CDR3 sequence (DNA): TGTGCCAGCAGCACAGGACAGGGGGCGTTCTATGGCTACACCTTC.

This clone was found once. The CDR3 carries no conserved terminal phenylalanine or tryptophan, so it likely arises from a read error. It is unclear where the CDR3 begins or ends on the DNA, so no DNA is shown, and the CDR3 is as TCRdb lists it. The V call is TRBV2, the J call TRBJ1-4; no DNA check was done on the table's D call, TRBD1. Germline CDR1 is SNHLY and CDR2 is FYNNEI. With termini counted, the CDR3 has 13 amino acids. The CDR3 here is CASSERPGQGIRV.

This chain connects TRBV3-1 (or the pseudogene TRBV3-2) to TRBJ2-7, with 9 bases matching TRBD1. J was trimmed by 2 bases and V by 4 bases; bases with no gene match: 6. CDR3 length: 15 residues. Per the germline V gene, CDR1 is LGHDT and CDR2 is YNNKEL (reference sequence). For the CDR3, the DNA is TGTGCCAGCAGCCCTGGACAGGGGATGGCCTACGAGCAGTACTTC. Its protein is CASSPGQGMAYEQYF.

This rearrangement joins TRBV9 to TRBJ2-3, with D perhaps matching TRBD2 (5 bases). The germline CDR1 and CDR2 sequences are SGDLS and YYNGEE. The CDR3 totals 14 residues. The V gene lost 2 bases and the J gene lost 0 bases, with 7 bases spanning the gap. The chain's CDR3 is CASSVRESTDTQYF. The CDR3 DNA is TGTGCCAGCAGCGTTCGGGAAAGCACAGATACGCAGTATTTT.

The rearrangement joins TRBV11-2 to TRBJ1-2; possible D gene TRBD1, 6 bases. Per germline, CDR1 SGHAT and CDR2 FQNNGV. Between the trimmed V and J ends, which lost 5 bases and 2 bases, there was a span of 9 bases. The CDR3 loop spans 13 amino acids. CDR3 amino acids: CASSPTGNYGYTF. The CDR3, as DNA: TGTGCCAGCAGCCCTACAGGGAACTATGGCTACACCTTC.

This clone showed up just a few times. The chain has TRBV6-1 and TRBJ1-2, with D possibly being TRBD1 (5 bases). Germline loops: CDR1 MNHNS, CDR2 SASEGT. This CDR3 has 12 amino acids. The V end lost 1 base, the J end lost 8 bases, and 8 bases lay between the germline ends. CDR3 residues: CASSEGGVGYTF. The CDR3 DNA reads as TGTGCCAGCAGTGAAGGGGGCGTAGGCTACACCTTC.

The rearrangement links TRBV7-2 to TRBJ1-2, with a possible D match to TRBD1 (5 bases). Between the trimmed V and J ends, which lost 1 base and 2 bases, there was a span of 11 bases. The CDR3 is 15 amino acids. Germline CDR1 and CDR2: SGHTA and FQGNSA. CDR3 loop: CASSLDDRKNYGYTF. In DNA, the CDR3 is TGTGCCAGCAGCTTAGATGACAGAAAAAACTATGGCTACACCTTC.

This chain connects TRBV6-6 to TRBJ1-3, with unresolved D. The V end lost 8 bases, the J end lost 1 base, and 9 bases lay between the germline ends. This CDR3 comprises 13 residues. Germline values: CDR1 MNHNY, CDR2 SVGAGI (reference sequence). As DNA, the CDR3 is TGTGCCAGCGGGGAGTATTCTGGAAACACCATATATTTT. Protein product: CASGEYSGNTIYF.

This clone is a singleton in its sample. The rearrangement links TRBV5-1 to TRBJ1-1, with D perhaps matching TRBD1 (5 bases). The CDR3 extends over 14 amino acids. The V and J ends lost 4 bases and 4 bases respectively, with 14 bases between them. In germline, CDR1 is SGHRS, CDR2 YFSETQ. The CDR3 is CASSLGQARTEAFF. Here the CDR3 DNA reads TGCGCCAGCAGCCTTGGACAAGCACGCACTGAAGCTTTCTTT.

This chain connects TRBV4-2 to TRBJ2-7, with a weak D call TRBD2 (6 bases). The CDR3 runs 14 residues. Germline values: CDR1 LGHNA, CDR2 YNFKEQ. Trimming left V 0 bases short and J 6 bases short, with 12 bases between. CDR3 nucleotide sequence: TGTGCCAGCAGCCAAGAGGAGCGGGCCCCCGAGCAGTACTTC. Amino acids: CASSQEERAPEQYF.

V gene TRBV4-1 combines with J gene TRBJ1-2; no clear D. This CDR3 is 15 amino acids long. Germline assignment: CDR1 MGHRA and CDR2 YSYEKL. Trimming pared 4 bases from V and 0 bases from J, leaving 12 bases between. CDR3 sequence: CASSRNEQTNYGYTF. The CDR3 bases are TGCGCCAGCAGCCGGAACGAACAGACTAACTATGGCTACACCTTC.

Points on this clone: This CDR3 is also generated by other DNA sequences in the sample. The J gene is TRBJ1-4, the V gene TRBV5-1; D remains ambiguous. The germline V gene has CDR1 SGHRS and CDR2 YFSETQ. This CDR3 spans 15 amino acids. Between the trimmed V and J ends, which lost 0 bases and 4 bases, there was a span of 10 bases. CDR3 in amino acids: CASSLGSGGNEKLFF. CDR3 nucleotide sequence: TGCGCCAGCAGCTTGGGTTCCGGAGGTAATGAAAAACTGTTTTTT.

The genes are TRBV9 and TRBJ1-6; D may be TRBD1 (6 bases). V lost 0 bases to trimming and J lost 7 bases, with 8 bases between them. CDR1 is SGDLS, CDR2 YYNGEE, per germline. The CDR3 covers 14 residues. The CDR3: CASSVEDRNSPLHF. The CDR3 coding sequence is TGTGCCAGCAGCGTAGAGGACAGAAATTCACCCCTCCACTTT.

The rearrangement links TRBV6-5 to TRBJ1-1; D possibly corresponds to TRBD1 (5 bases). The CDR3 is 15 amino acids. The V gene lost 6 bases and the J gene lost 2 bases, with 16 bases spanning the gap. In germline, CDR1 is MNHEY, CDR2 SVGAGI. The CDR3 protein is CASRAGEGLNTEAFF. Written as DNA, the CDR3 is TGTGCCAGCAGAGCGGGCGAGGGGCTTAACACTGAAGCTTTCTTT.

This rearrangement joins TRBV6-1 to TRBJ1-4; D perhaps matches TRBD1 (6 bases). Looked up from germline, CDR1 is MNHNS and CDR2 is SASEGT. There are 14 residues in the CDR3. The V and J ends lost 3 bases and 8 bases respectively, with 13 bases between them. CDR3 nucleotide sequence: TGTGCCAGCAGTGAGAAGGGGGTATTGGAAAAACTGTTTTTT. Residues: CASSEKGVLEKLFF.

The chain carries TRBV30 and TRBJ2-5; TRBD1 matches 8 bases. V was clipped by 0 bases and J by 5 bases; unmatched bases: 8. This CDR3 has 15 residues. Germline V gives CDR1 GTSNPN, CDR2 SVGIG (reference sequence). For the CDR3, the DNA is TGTGCCTGGAGTGTACCCGGACAGGGCGGCGAGACCCAGTACTTC. Its protein product is CAWSVPGQGGETQYF. Using reference TRBV30 and TRBJ2-5 for the parts outside the CDR3, the full variable domain is SQTIHQWPATLVQPVGSPLSLECTVEGTSNPNLYWYRQAAGRGLQLLFYSVGIGQISSEVPQNLSASRPQDRQFILSSKKLLLSDSGFYLCAWSVPGQGGETQYFGPGTRLLVL.

The chain carries TRBV2 and TRBJ1-6; D unresolved. The CDR3 contains 13 residues. Trimming cost V 3 bases and J 10 bases, with 10 bases left between them. Germline-derived CDR1 and CDR2 are SNHLY and FYNNEI. The CDR3 DNA is TGTGCCAGCAGTGACAGTCTTTTATCACCCCTCCACTTT. As protein: CASSDSLLSPLHF. Full variable domain (remainder filled in from reference TRBV2 and TRBJ1-6): EPEVTQTPSHQVTQMGQEVILRCVPISNHLYFYWYRQILGQKVEFLVSFYNNEISEKSEIFDDQFSVERPDGSNFTLKIRSTKLEDSAMYFCASSDSLLSPLHFGNGTRLTVT.